Each of the 13 T cell receptor beta chains below was sequenced from the same sample in a study of blood T cell repertoires in COVID-19. Measured with immunoSEQ multiplex PCR; TCRdb has only the in-frame clones, and not every one. There are 200,000 to 250,000 clones in the sample; around 81% occur only once, and 9.5% to 15% lies in the top ten. Sequencing was performed on peripheral blood. Receptors originate from a human donor in a cohort sampled during active COVID-19.

The CDR3 DNA reads TGCGCCAGCAGGAGGACAGGGAGGAACACTGAAGCTTTCTTT. This translates into CASRRTGRNTEAFF. The rearrangement joins TRBV4-1 to TRBJ1-1, with 8 bases identical to TRBD1. Germline-derived CDR1 and CDR2 are MGHRA and YSYEKL. V lost 6 bases, J lost 1 base, and 4 bases stayed unmatched. CDR3 length: 14 amino acids.

The table lists this clone with a count of one. The chain recombines TRBV3-1 (or the pseudogene TRBV3-2) with TRBJ1-6; D gene uncertain. This CDR3 region has 15 residues. The germline gives CDR1 LGHDT, CDR2 YNNKEL (reference sequence). V lost 1 base, J lost 10 bases, and 14 bases lay in between. CDR3 in amino acids: CASSQGVQRASPLHF. CDR3 nucleotide sequence: TGTGCCAGCAGCCAAGGAGTACAGAGGGCCTCACCCCTCCACTTT.

For the CDR3, the DNA is TGTGCCAGCAGTTCGAGCGGGAGGGCCACCGAGCAGTACTTC. Its translation is CASSSSGRATEQYF. The V gene is TRBV28, the J gene TRBJ2-7, with 10 bases lining up with TRBD2. Germline V lookup: CDR1 MDHEN, CDR2 SYDVKM. Germline trimming cut 4 bases from V and 6 bases from J; bases unmatched to any gene: 6. The CDR3 is 14 amino acids.

The CDR3 reads CASSSTMGQGRPEAFF. The DNA for the CDR3 is TGTGCCAGCAGCTCCACGATGGGACAGGGGCGCCCTGAAGCTTTCTTT. This chain uses TRBV7-9 with TRBJ1-1; 10 bases agree with TRBD1. This CDR3 is built from 16 residues. The V gene's germline CDR1 is SEHNR and CDR2 FQNEAQ (reference sequence). The ends lost 4 bases at V and 6 bases at J; junction bases unmatched: 11. Full variable domain (outside the CDR3, taken from reference TRBV7-9 and TRBJ1-1): DTGVSQNPRHKITKRGQNVTFRCDPISEHNRLYWYRQTLGQGPEFLTYFQNEAQLEKSRLLSDRFSAERPKGSFSTLEIQRTEQGDSAMYLCASSSTMGQGRPEAFFGQGTRLTVV.

The chain joins TRBV7-8 to TRBJ2-2; the D gene is possibly TRBD2 (5 bases). V was trimmed by 5 bases and J by 5 bases, leaving 15 bases between them. Per the germline V gene, CDR1 is SGHVS and CDR2 is FQNEAQ. The CDR3 is 15 residues long. CDR3 protein: CASSEGARGTGELFF. As DNA, the CDR3 is TGTGCCAGCAGCGAGGGAGCCCGGGGAACCGGGGAGCTGTTTTTT.

The gene calls are TRBV20-1 and TRBJ2-1; possible D gene TRBD2, 6 bases. The germline CDR1 and CDR2 sequences are DFQATT and SNEGSKA (reference sequence). The CDR3 runs 11 residues. Here the CDR3 DNA reads TGCAGCGGGGGTCTTTCGGATGAGCAGTTCTTC. As protein: CSGGLSDEQFF.

The gene calls are TRBV7-9 and TRBJ2-7; D uncertain. The CDR3 is 13 residues long. From germline, CDR1 is SEHNR and CDR2 FQNEAQ (reference sequence). Trimming removed 2 bases at V and 5 bases at J, with 10 bases between. CDR3 protein: CASSLLRGDEQYF. The CDR3 DNA is TGTGCCAGCAGCTTACTCCGCGGTGACGAGCAGTACTTC.

This clone appeared once. The gene calls are TRBV23-1 and TRBJ1-1; D ambiguous. TRBV23-1 is an open reading frame, and its role is uncertain. This CDR3 spans 16 amino acids. Trimming removed 1 base from V and 3 bases from J, with 15 bases in between. CDR3 in amino acids: CASSQYSPRSDTEAFF. In nucleotides, the CDR3 is TGCGCCAGCAGTCAATATAGCCCCCGCAGCGACACTGAAGCTTTCTTT.

This clone is a singleton in its sample. The chain carries TRBV19 and TRBJ2-7, with a possible D match to TRBD2 (6 bases). Germline loops: CDR1 LNHDA, CDR2 SQIVND (reference sequence). V dropped 8 bases and J dropped 3 bases, with 11 bases sitting between them. The CDR3 is 12 amino acids. CDR3 sequence (DNA): TGTGCCAGTCGGGACTTATACTACGAGCAGTACTTC. It codes for CASRDLYYEQYF.

The chain carries TRBV29-1 and TRBJ2-1; possibly TRBD2 for D (6 bases). The CDR3 covers 14 residues. Per germline, CDR1 SQVTM and CDR2 ANQGSEA. V shed 3 bases and J shed 0 bases, with 9 bases lying between them. Here the CDR3 DNA reads TGCAGCGTTGACGGCGGGGACTCCTACAATGAGCAGTTCTTC. Protein product: CSVDGGDSYNEQFF.

The count of this clone is one. The chain links TRBV5-6 to TRBJ2-3; no clear D. The CDR3 has 12 amino acids. The germline CDR1 and CDR2 sequences are SGHDT and YYEEEE. Deletions cut 0 bases from V and 5 bases from J, with 4 bases between. The CDR3 DNA reads as TGTGCCAGCAGCTTGGGAGGAGATACGCAGTATTTT. Protein: CASSLGGDTQYF.

The chain carries TRBV6-6 and TRBJ2-7; D gene uncertain. V was clipped by 0 bases and J by 4 bases, with 10 bases between them. Germline CDR1 and CDR2: MNHNY and SVGAGI (reference sequence). This CDR3 has 14 residues. CDR3 coding DNA: TGTGCCAGCAGTTACTCGAGGCTACGGTACGAGCAGTACTTC. Its translation: CASSYSRLRYEQYF.

This clone was detected a few times. The CDR3 nucleotides are TGTGCCATCAGTGAGGGGGAACAGGGAAGCTATGGCTACACCTTC. Protein sequence: CAISEGEQGSYGYTF. The rearrangement links TRBV10-3 to TRBJ1-2; perhaps TRBD1 as D (6 bases). Trimming took off 2 bases at V and 4 bases at J, with 14 bases between the two ends. Germline values: CDR1 ENHRY, CDR2 SYGVKD. The CDR3 extends over 15 amino acids.